The source of this T cell receptor beta chain is a study of T-cell reconstitution after alpha-beta-depleted transplantation in children. The TCRbeta library was prepared with unique molecular identifiers. TCRdb re-called the PCR reads through MiXCR, storing one row per CDR3 protein. The sample lists about 290,000 distinct CDR3 sequences, 6.5% to 9% seen once, with approximately 9.1% in the top ten. Study outcomes and limitations: Newly produced T cells mostly provided counts and TCRbeta diversity after one year, as hyperexpanded clones declined.

This clonotype showed up many times. Antigen unknown. V was pared by 3 bases and J by 5 bases, with 25 bases between. CDR1 is MDHEN, CDR2 SYDVKM, per germline. The CDR3 has 18 amino acids. The sequence came from a female patient aged 2 to 10 who had a stem cell transplant for Fanconi anemia, so the T cells may come from the graft donor. The V gene is TRBV28, the J gene TRBJ2-5; perhaps TRBD1 as D (5 bases). Sequencing was performed on peripheral blood, taken 360 days after TCRalphabeta/CD19-depleted stem cell transplant. CDR3 amino acids: CASSFRYGRASAEETQYF. The CDR3, as DNA: TGTGCCAGCAGTTTTAGATACGGCAGGGCATCGGCAGAGGAGACCCAGTACTTC. Together with reference TRBV28 and TRBJ2-5, the CDR3 gives the full variable domain: DVKVTQSSRYLVKRTGEKVFLECVQDMDHENMFWYRQDPGLGLRLIYFSYDVKMKEKGDIPEGYSVSREKKERFSLILESASTNQTSMYLCASSFRYGRASAEETQYFGPGTRLLVL.